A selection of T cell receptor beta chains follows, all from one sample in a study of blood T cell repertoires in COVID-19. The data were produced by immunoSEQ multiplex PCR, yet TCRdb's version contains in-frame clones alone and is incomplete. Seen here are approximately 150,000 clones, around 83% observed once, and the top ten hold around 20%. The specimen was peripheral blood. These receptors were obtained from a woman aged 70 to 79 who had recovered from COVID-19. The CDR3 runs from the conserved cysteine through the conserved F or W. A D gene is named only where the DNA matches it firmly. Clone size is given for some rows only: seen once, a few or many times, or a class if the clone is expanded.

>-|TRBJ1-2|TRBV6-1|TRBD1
TGTGCCAGCAGTGACCAACAGGGGGTCTATGGCTACACCTTC
CASSDQQGVYGYTF
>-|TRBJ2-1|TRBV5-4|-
TGTGCCAGCAGCTTCGGAGAGGGCGAGCAGTTCTTC
CASSFGEGEQFF
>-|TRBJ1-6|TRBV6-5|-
TGTGCCAGCAGACAGGGTAGGGATTCACCCCTCCACTTT
CASRQGRDSPLHF
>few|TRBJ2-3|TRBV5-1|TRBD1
TGCGCCAGCACCCCATGGGGGACAGGGGGACTAGATACGCAGTATTTT
CASTPWGTGGLDTQYF
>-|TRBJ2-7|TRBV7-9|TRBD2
TGTGCCAGCAGCTCCCTGGGGTTAGCGGGAGGCGGGTCCTACTACGAGCAGTACTTC
CASSSLGLAGGGSYYEQYF
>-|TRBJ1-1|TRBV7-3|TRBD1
TGTGCCAGCAGCAGGGACAGGGGGAACACTGAAGCTTTCTTT
CASSRDRGNTEAFF
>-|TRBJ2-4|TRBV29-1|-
TGCAGCGTTGAGGCGGACAAAAACATTCAGTACTTC
CSVEADKNIQYF
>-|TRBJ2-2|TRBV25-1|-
TGTGCCAGCAGTGGACGAACAGGGTTGCCCGGGGAGCTGTTTTTT
CASSGRTGLPGELFF
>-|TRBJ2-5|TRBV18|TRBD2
TGTGCCAGCTCACCAGGGCTAGCGGGATCGTGGGAGACCCAGTACTTC
CASSPGLAGSWETQYF
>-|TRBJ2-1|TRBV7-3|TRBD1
TGTGCCAGCAGCCCCCGGACAGGGGCATCTGTCACGGATGAGCAGTTCTTC
CASSPRTGASVTDEQFF
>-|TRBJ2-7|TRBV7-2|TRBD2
TGTGCCAGCAGCCCCGGACTAGCGACCTACGAGCAGTACTTC
CASSPGLATYEQYF
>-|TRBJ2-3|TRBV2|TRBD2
TGTGCCAGCAGTGAACATTTCCGGTTTGCCACCGGGGGGGCAGATACGCAGTATTTT
CASSEHFRFATGGADTQYF
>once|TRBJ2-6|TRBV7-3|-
TGTGCCAGCGGTCCGTCGGGAGGGGCCAACGTCCTGACTTTC
CASGPSGGANVLTF
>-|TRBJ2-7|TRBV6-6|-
TGTGCCAGCAGTTATGCAGCAGGCACCTACGAGCAGTACTTC
CASSYAAGTYEQYF